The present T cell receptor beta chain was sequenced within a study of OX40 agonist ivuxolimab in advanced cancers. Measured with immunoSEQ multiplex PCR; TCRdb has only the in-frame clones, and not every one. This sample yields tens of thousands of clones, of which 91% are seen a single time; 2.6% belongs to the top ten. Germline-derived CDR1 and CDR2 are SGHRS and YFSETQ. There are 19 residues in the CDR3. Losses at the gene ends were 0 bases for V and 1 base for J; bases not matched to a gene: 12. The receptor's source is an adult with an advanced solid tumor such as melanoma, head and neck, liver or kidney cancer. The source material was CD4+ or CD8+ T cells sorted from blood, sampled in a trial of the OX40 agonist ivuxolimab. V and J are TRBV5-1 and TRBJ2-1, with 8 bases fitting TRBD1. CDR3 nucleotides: TGCGCCAGCAGCTTGGTATCCAGGGGGCGCGTTTTGTCCTACAATGAGCAGTTCTTC. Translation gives CASSLVSRGRVLSYNEQFF.